The T cell receptor (beta chain) under discussion was sequenced for a study of Ad26.COV2.S vaccination and SARS-CoV-2 variants. Across the study: Ad26.COV2.S shots went into the muscle once or twice, 56 days apart. Study results and limitations: Those who received vaccine or placebo ended up with similar non-spike TCR breadth. TCR breadth and depth estimates may have understated total T cell responses.

The CDR3 contains 14 residues. The V gene's germline CDR1 is MDHEN and CDR2 SYDVKM. V gave up 2 bases and J gave up 5 bases, with 10 bases separating them. Specified treatment: about 20 received Ad26.COV2.S at low or high dose, single or two shots; several received placebo; per-sample allocation not given. Material that was analyzed had been drawn on day 63 after the first vaccine or placebo injection. As for this clone: The target antigen is unknown.

Libraries were prepared by immunoSEQ multiplex PCR; TCRdb keeps only in-frame clonotypes and omits some of them. The sample shows about half a million clones, 80% to 90% of them seen only once. The chain uses TRBV28 and TRBJ1-5; the D gene is possibly TRBD1 (5 bases). The receptor was derived from a person aged 18-65 years who received the Ad26.COV2.S COVID-19 vaccine or a placebo. Material: peripheral blood, obtained in a trial of Ad26.COV2.S vaccine versus placebo. This chain's CDR3 is CASSLDRGDQPQHF. Here the CDR3 DNA reads TGTGCCAGCAGTTTAGACAGAGGGGATCAGCCCCAGCATTTT.